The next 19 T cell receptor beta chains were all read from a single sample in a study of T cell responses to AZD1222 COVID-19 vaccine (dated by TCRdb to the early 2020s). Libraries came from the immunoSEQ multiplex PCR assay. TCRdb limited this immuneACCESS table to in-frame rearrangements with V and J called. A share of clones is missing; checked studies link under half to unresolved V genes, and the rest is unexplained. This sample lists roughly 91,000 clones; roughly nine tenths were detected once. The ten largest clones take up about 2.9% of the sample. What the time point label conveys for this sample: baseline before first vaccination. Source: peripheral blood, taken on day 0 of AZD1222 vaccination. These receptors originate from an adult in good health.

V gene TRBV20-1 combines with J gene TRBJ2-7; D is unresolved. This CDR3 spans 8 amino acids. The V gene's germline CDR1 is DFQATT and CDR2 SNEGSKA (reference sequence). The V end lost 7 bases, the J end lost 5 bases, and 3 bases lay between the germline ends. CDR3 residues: CSGDEQYF. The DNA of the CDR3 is TGCAGTGGGGACGAGCAGTACTTC.

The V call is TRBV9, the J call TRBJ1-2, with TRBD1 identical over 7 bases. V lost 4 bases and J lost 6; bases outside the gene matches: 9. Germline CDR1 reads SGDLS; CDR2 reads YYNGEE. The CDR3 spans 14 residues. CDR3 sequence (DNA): TGTGCCAGCAGCATACCCGGACAGGTGGATGGCTACACCTTC. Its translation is CASSIPGQVDGYTF.

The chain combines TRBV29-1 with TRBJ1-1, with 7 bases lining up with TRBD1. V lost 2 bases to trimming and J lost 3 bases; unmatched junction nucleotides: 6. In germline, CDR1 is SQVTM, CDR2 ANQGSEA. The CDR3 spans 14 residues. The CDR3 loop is CSVERGTGDTEAFF. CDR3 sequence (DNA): TGCAGCGTTGAAAGAGGTACAGGGGACACTGAAGCTTTCTTT.

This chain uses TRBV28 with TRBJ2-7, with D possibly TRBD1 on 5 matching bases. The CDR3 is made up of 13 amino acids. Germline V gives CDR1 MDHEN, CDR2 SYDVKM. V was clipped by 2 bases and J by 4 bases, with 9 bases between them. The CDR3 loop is CASSLGHIYEQYF. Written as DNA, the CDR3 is TGTGCCAGCAGTTTAGGACATATTTACGAGCAGTACTTC.

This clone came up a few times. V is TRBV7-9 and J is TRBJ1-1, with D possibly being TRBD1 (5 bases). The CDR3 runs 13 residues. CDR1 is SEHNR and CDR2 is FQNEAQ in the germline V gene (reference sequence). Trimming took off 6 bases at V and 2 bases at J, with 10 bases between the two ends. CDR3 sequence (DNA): TGTGCCAGCAGTGGGGACCATAACACTGAAGCTTTCTTT. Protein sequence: CASSGDHNTEAFF. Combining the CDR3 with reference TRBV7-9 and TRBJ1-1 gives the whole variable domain DTGVSQNPRHKITKRGQNVTFRCDPISEHNRLYWYRQTLGQGPEFLTYFQNEAQLEKSRLLSDRFSAERPKGSFSTLEIQRTEQGDSAMYLCASSGDHNTEAFFGQGTRLTVV.

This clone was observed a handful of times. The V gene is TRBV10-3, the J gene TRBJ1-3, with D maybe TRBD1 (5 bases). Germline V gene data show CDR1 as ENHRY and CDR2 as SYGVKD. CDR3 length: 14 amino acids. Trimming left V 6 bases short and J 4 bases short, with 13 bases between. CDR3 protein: CAIREGTQGNTIYF. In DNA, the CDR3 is TGTGCCATCAGAGAAGGGACTCAAGGAAACACCATATATTTT.

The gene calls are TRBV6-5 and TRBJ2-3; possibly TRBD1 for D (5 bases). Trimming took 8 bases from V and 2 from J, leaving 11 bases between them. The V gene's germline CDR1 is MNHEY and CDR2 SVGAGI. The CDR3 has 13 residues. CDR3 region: CASRQTFTDTQYF. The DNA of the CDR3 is TGTGCCAGCCGACAGACTTTCACAGATACGCAGTATTTT.

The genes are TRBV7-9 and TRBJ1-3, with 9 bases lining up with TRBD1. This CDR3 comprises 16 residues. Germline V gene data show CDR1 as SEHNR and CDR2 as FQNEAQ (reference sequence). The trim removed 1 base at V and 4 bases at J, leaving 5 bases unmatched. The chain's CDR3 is CASSLVGTGNGNTIYF. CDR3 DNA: TGTGCCAGCAGCTTAGTGGGGACAGGGAACGGAAACACCATATATTTT.

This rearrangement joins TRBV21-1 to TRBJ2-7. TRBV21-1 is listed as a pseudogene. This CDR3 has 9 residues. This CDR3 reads CASSKEQYF. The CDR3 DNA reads TGTGCCAGCAGCAAGGAGCAGTACTTC.

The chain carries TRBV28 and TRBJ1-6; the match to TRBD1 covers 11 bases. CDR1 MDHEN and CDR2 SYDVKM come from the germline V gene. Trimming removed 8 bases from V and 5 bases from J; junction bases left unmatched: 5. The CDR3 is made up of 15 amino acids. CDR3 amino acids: CASVPGQGDNSPLHF. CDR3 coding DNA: TGTGCCAGCGTCCCGGGACAGGGGGATAATTCACCCCTCCACTTT.

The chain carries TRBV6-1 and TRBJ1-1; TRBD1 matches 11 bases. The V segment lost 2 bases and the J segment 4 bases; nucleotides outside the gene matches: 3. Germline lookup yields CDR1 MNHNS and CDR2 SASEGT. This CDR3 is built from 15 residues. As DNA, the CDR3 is TGTGCCAGCAGTGAACAGGACAGGGGGCTCACTGAAGCTTTCTTT. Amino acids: CASSEQDRGLTEAFF.

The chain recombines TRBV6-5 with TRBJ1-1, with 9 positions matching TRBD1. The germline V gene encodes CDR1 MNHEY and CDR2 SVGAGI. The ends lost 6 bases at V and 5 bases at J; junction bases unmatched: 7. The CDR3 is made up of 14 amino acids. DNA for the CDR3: TGTGCCAGCAGGGAGGACAGGGGTGGAACTGAAGCTTTCTTT. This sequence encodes CASREDRGGTEAFF.

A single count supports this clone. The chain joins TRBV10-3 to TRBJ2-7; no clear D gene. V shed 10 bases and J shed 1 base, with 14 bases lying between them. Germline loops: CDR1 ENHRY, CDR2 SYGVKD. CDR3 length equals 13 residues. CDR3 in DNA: TGTGCCACAAGCCTGGACGGGTCCTACGAGCAGTACTTC. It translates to CATSLDGSYEQYF.

The CDR3 DNA sequence: TGTGCCAGCTCATCGGACTCCATCCAAGAGACCCAGTACTTC. This gives the protein CASSSDSIQETQYF. The chain recombines TRBV18 with TRBJ2-5; D possibly corresponds to TRBD2 (5 bases). Trimming stripped 5 bases from V and 1 base from J, with 11 bases between. The CDR3 has 14 residues. Germline CDR1 KGHSH, CDR2 LQKENI.

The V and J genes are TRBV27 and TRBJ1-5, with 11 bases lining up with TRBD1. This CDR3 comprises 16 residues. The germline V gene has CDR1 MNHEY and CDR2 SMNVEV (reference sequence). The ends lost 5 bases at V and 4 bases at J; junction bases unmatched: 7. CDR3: CASSTGQGAENQPQHF. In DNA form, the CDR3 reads TGTGCCAGCAGTACCGGACAGGGGGCCGAGAATCAGCCCCAGCATTTT.

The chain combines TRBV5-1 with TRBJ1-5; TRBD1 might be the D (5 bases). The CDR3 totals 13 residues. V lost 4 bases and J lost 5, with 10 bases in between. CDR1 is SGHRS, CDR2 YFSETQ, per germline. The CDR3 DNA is TGCGCCAGCAGCCTGGGGGTGGATCAGCCCCAGCATTTT. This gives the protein CASSLGVDQPQHF.

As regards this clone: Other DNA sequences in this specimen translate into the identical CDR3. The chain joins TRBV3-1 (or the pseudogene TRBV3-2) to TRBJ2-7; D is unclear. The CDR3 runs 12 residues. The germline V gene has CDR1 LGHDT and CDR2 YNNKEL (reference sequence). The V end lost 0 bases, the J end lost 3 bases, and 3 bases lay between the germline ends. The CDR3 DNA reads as TGTGCCAGCAGCCAAGACTTCTACGAGCAGTACTTC. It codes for CASSQDFYEQYF.

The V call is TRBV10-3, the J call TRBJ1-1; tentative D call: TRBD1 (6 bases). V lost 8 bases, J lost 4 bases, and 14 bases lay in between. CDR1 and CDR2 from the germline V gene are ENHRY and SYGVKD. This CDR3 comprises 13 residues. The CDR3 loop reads CAIGGGSSTEAFF. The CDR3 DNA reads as TGTGCCATCGGGGGGGGCTCGAGCACTGAAGCTTTCTTT.

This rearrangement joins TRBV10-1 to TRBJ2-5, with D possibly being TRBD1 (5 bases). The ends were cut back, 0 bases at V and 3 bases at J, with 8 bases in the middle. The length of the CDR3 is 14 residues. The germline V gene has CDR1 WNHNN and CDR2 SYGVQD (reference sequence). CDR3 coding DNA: TGCGCCAGCAGTGAGTCCTCGGACAAAGAGACCCAGTACTTC. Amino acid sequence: CASSESSDKETQYF.